The 26 T cell receptor beta chains below come from one sample, sequenced in a study of blood T cell repertoires in COVID-19. Using immunoSEQ multiplex PCR, the repertoire was profiled, and TCRdb retains in-frame clones only, with some absent. The sample has almost 50,000 clones, more than 65% seen once. Material: peripheral blood. The source of these receptors is a woman aged 70-85 years with acute or convalescent COVID-19.

This sequence joins TRBV28 and TRBJ2-3; TRBD1 matches at 7 bases. Germline CDR1 is MDHEN and CDR2 is SYDVKM. The CDR3 is made up of 15 amino acids. J gave up 0 bases and V 6 bases, and 6 bases lay outside the gene matches. The chain's CDR3 is CASSPGQLSTDTQYF. The CDR3 DNA sequence: TGTGCCAGCAGCCCGGGACAGCTAAGCACAGATACGCAGTATTTT.

In its sample, this clone was seen a few times. The V gene is TRBV7-9, the J gene TRBJ2-5; 11 bases match TRBD2. CDR1 is SEHNR and CDR2 is FQNEAQ in the germline V gene (reference sequence). CDR3 length: 15 amino acids. Trimming at V came to 5 bases and at J to 5 bases, leaving 7 bases not matched to a gene. CDR3 protein: CASSPGTSGWETQYF. As DNA, the CDR3 is TGTGCCAGCAGCCCTGGGACTAGCGGATGGGAGACCCAGTACTTC.

V is TRBV9 and J is TRBJ2-3; 9 positions match TRBD2. V trimming: 0 bases; J trimming: 2 bases; junction bases outside the gene matches: 4. This CDR3 is built from 16 residues. The germline CDR1 and CDR2 sequences are SGDLS and YYNGEE. For the CDR3, the DNA is TGTGCCAGCAGCGTAGTTGCGGGAGGGTTCACAGATACGCAGTATTTT. Translated, it gives CASSVVAGGFTDTQYF.

The chain carries TRBV18 and TRBJ2-7; 11 bases map to TRBD2. The CDR3 sequence is 15 residues long. With V trimmed by 4 bases and J by 5 bases, 7 bases remained unmatched. CDR1 is KGHSH and CDR2 is LQKENI in the germline V gene. CDR3 coding DNA: TGTGCCAGCTCACTTCTAGCGGGAGGAGGCGACGAGCAGTACTTC. Amino acids: CASSLLAGGGDEQYF.

This clone was seen more than once but under ten times. The V call is TRBV12-3 or TRBV12-4, the J call TRBJ1-1, with D perhaps matching TRBD1 (5 bases). With 7 bases removed from V and 8 bases from J, the gap between germline ends came to 14 bases. The CDR3 consists of 12 residues. CDR3 coding DNA: TGTGCCAGCACCCCGGGACTGTTAGAAGCTTTCTTT. The encoded protein is CASTPGLLEAFF.

This clone was observed a few times. The chain is built from TRBV2 and TRBJ1-5; tentatively, D is TRBD1 (5 bases). CDR3 length equals 16 residues. Germline values: CDR1 SNHLY, CDR2 FYNNEI. Trimming pared 3 bases from V and 2 bases from J, leaving 14 bases between. CDR3 loop: CASSDGRGWGNQPQHF. The DNA for the CDR3 is TGTGCCAGCAGTGACGGTCGGGGGTGGGGCAATCAGCCCCAGCATTTT.

In its sample, this clone was seen once. The CDR3 nucleotides are TGTGCCAGCAGGAGACTTGCAACTAATGAAAAACTGTTTTTT. The encoded protein is CASRRLATNEKLFF. The V and J genes are TRBV6-5 and TRBJ1-4; no clear D gene. V lost 6 bases and J lost 0, with 8 bases in between. The CDR3 runs 14 residues. Germline lookup yields CDR1 MNHEY and CDR2 SVGAGI.

In this sample, this clone turned up a few times. The rearrangement uses TRBV4-3 and TRBJ2-6; 7 nucleotides align to TRBD2. The CDR3 totals 18 residues. V lost 1 base to trimming and J lost 1 base; unmatched junction nucleotides: 7. The germline gives CDR1 LGHNA, CDR2 YSLEER. CDR3 protein: CASSQGLAWQSGANVLTF. The CDR3 DNA is TGCGCCAGCAGCCAAGGACTAGCCTGGCAGTCTGGGGCCAACGTCCTGACTTTC.

The rearrangement links TRBV28 to TRBJ2-2; 7 bases align to TRBD1. V dropped 4 bases and J dropped 3; count of bases not matched to a gene: 2. Germline V gives CDR1 MDHEN, CDR2 SYDVKM. CDR3 length equals 14 residues. Here the CDR3 reads CASSSGTDTGELFF. In DNA form, the CDR3 reads TGTGCCAGCAGTTCGGGGACAGACACCGGGGAGCTGTTTTTT.

This clone has only one observation. The V gene is TRBV27, the J gene TRBJ2-7, with D perhaps matching TRBD1 (6 bases). Trimming left V 5 bases short and J 1 base short, with 9 bases between. The CDR3 length is 13 residues. From germline, CDR1 is MNHEY and CDR2 SMNVEV (reference sequence). Here the CDR3 reads CASSHGTSYEQYF. Written as DNA, the CDR3 is TGTGCCAGCAGTCACGGGACATCCTACGAGCAGTACTTC.

This clone has a single count. The chain recombines TRBV19 with TRBJ2-4; TRBD1 aligns across 11 bases. V dropped 6 bases and J dropped 10; count of bases not matched to a gene: 2. CDR1 and CDR2 from the germline V gene are LNHDA and SQIVND (reference sequence). The length of the CDR3 is 12 residues. CDR3 residues: CASRGQGGIQYF. The DNA of the CDR3 is TGTGCCAGTAGGGGACAGGGGGGGATTCAGTACTTC.

This clone was found many times. The chain carries TRBV4-1 and TRBJ1-6; perhaps TRBD1 as D (5 bases). Trimming pared 3 bases from V and 8 bases from J, leaving 14 bases between. CDR1 and CDR2 from the germline V gene are MGHRA and YSYEKL. This CDR3 is 15 amino acids long. CDR3 amino acids: CASSHPQGDDSPLHF. CDR3 sequence (DNA): TGCGCCAGCAGCCACCCACAAGGGGATGATTCACCCCTCCACTTT.

CDR3 loop: CASSRTGKDQPQHF. The CDR3 bases are TGTGCCAGTAGTCGGACAGGGAAGGATCAGCCCCAGCATTTT. This chain links TRBV19 with TRBJ1-5; TRBD1 agrees at 8 bases. V lost 5 bases, J lost 5 bases, and 5 bases stayed unmatched. The CDR3 spans 14 residues. Germline lookup yields CDR1 LNHDA and CDR2 SQIVND (reference sequence).

This clone was observed once. The CDR3 region is CASSLWEGGYNEQFF. Written as DNA, the CDR3 is TGTGCCAGCAGTTTATGGGAGGGCGGCTACAATGAGCAGTTCTTC. The chain combines TRBV27 with TRBJ2-1; TRBD2 matches 7 bases. The CDR3 contains 15 residues. Germline V lookup: CDR1 MNHEY, CDR2 SMNVEV (reference sequence). V lost 1 base to trimming and J lost 3 bases; unmatched junction nucleotides: 3.

The chain has TRBV10-3 and TRBJ2-2; the D gene is possibly TRBD1 (5 bases). The CDR3 is 12 residues long. Looked up from germline, CDR1 is ENHRY and CDR2 is SYGVKD. V was trimmed by 10 bases and J by 1 base, leaving 7 bases between them. In DNA, the CDR3 is TGTGCCACCACAGGGAACACCGGGGAGCTGTTTTTT. This gives the protein CATTGNTGELFF.

This clone was seen just once. V gene TRBV5-1 combines with J gene TRBJ1-1; 8 bases agree with TRBD1. This CDR3 region has 14 residues. The germline V gene encodes CDR1 SGHRS and CDR2 YFSETQ. Unmatched junction bases numbered 7, after V lost 3 bases and J lost 6 bases. CDR3 DNA: TGCGCCAGCAGCTCACAGGGGGGAGTGGCTGAAGCTTTCTTT. Translating gives CASSSQGGVAEAFF.

The chain is built from TRBV7-6 and TRBJ2-5; the match to TRBD2 covers 12 bases. V shed 0 bases and J 4 bases; nucleotides not matched to a gene: 12. The CDR3 is 19 residues long. CDR1 is SGHVS and CDR2 is FNYEAQ in the germline V gene. The CDR3 DNA reads TGTGCCAGCAGCTTAGCGCAAGGACTAGCGGGAAGTATTAGAGAGACCCAGTACTTC. It translates to CASSLAQGLAGSIRETQYF.

V gene TRBV28 combines with J gene TRBJ2-7; no firm D call. Trimming left V 2 bases short and J 4 bases short, with 9 bases between. In germline, CDR1 is MDHEN, CDR2 SYDVKM. The CDR3 extends over 13 amino acids. The CDR3 loop is CASSLDQTYEQYF. CDR3 nucleotides: TGTGCCAGCAGTTTAGATCAGACATACGAGCAGTACTTC.

The rearrangement uses TRBV5-5 and TRBJ1-5, with D unclear. Trimming cost V 0 bases and J 2 bases, with 3 bases left between them. Looked up from germline, CDR1 is SGHKS and CDR2 is YYEKEE (reference sequence). This CDR3 is 13 amino acids long. CDR3 region: CASSLAGNQPQHF. Here the CDR3 DNA reads TGTGCCAGCAGCTTGGCAGGCAATCAGCCCCAGCATTTT.

J is TRBJ2-4 and V is TRBV18, with D possibly matching TRBD2 (5 bases). The CDR3 extends over 20 amino acids. From germline, CDR1 is KGHSH and CDR2 LQKENI. The V and J ends lost 2 bases and 3 bases respectively, with 26 bases between them. CDR3 in amino acids: CASSPGSGRGVGNVKNIQYF. The CDR3 DNA is TGTGCCAGCTCACCAGGATCGGGGAGAGGTGTTGGCAACGTCAAAAACATTCAGTACTTC. Full variable domain (remainder filled in from reference TRBV18 and TRBJ2-4): NAGVMQNPRHLVRRRGQEARLRCSPMKGHSHVYWYRQLPEEGLKFMVYLQKENIIDESGMPKERFSAEFPKEGPSILRIQQVVRGDSAAYFCASSPGSGRGVGNVKNIQYFGAGTRLSVL.

This clone was seen once. This chain's CDR3 is CASGGTGELFF. The CDR3 DNA follows: TGTGCCAGTGGAGGCACCGGGGAGCTGTTTTTT. The chain couples TRBV3-1 (or the pseudogene TRBV3-2) to TRBJ2-2, with D perhaps matching TRBD2 (5 bases). Trimming stripped 9 bases from V and 4 bases from J, with 6 bases between. From germline, CDR1 is LGHDT and CDR2 YNNKEL (reference sequence). This CDR3 is built from 11 residues.

The chain uses TRBV15 and TRBJ2-1, with 7 bases fitting TRBD1. This CDR3 region has 13 residues. The ends lost 7 bases at V and 3 bases at J; junction bases unmatched: 3. From germline, CDR1 is LNHNV and CDR2 YYDKDF (reference sequence). The chain's CDR3 is CATTQGIYNEQFF. The CDR3 DNA reads TGTGCCACCACACAGGGGATCTACAATGAGCAGTTCTTC.

V gene TRBV7-2 combines with J gene TRBJ2-1; a possible D gene is TRBD2 (6 bases). This CDR3 has 15 amino acids. The V end was cut by 1 base, the J end by 4 bases, with 11 bases between. CDR1 is SGHTA and CDR2 is FQGNSA in the germline V gene. The CDR3, as DNA: TGTGCCAGCAGCTTAGGGGACGGGAGTTACAATGAGCAGTTCTTC. Translation gives CASSLGDGSYNEQFF.

This chain uses TRBV24-1 with TRBJ1-1, with a weak D call TRBD1 (6 bases). This CDR3 is 14 amino acids long. Germline CDR1 KGHDR, CDR2 SFDVKD. Trimming shortened V by 4 bases and J by 10 bases, and 18 bases separated the two germline ends. The chain's CDR3 is CATSEPSGGRGAFF. The CDR3 nucleotides are TGTGCCACCAGTGAACCATCCGGCGGCAGGGGAGCTTTCTTT.

The chain uses TRBV6-2 or TRBV6-3 and TRBJ2-2, with TRBD2 identical over 11 bases. Germline loops: CDR1 MNHEY, CDR2 SVGEGT. This CDR3 has 15 amino acids. V lost 5 bases and J lost 6; bases outside the gene matches: 5. The CDR3: CASSDTSGSPGELFF. CDR3 sequence (DNA): TGTGCCAGCAGTGATACTAGCGGGAGCCCCGGGGAGCTGTTTTTT.

The genes are TRBV29-1 and TRBJ2-5, with 9 bases lining up with TRBD1. CDR3 length: 15 amino acids. After removal of 4 bases from V and 5 bases from J, the junction contained 11 bases not matched to a gene. Germline lookup yields CDR1 SQVTM and CDR2 ANQGSEA. CDR3 amino acids: CSVGLPGQGSETQYF. DNA of the CDR3: TGCAGCGTTGGACTTCCGGGACAGGGAAGCGAGACCCAGTACTTC.